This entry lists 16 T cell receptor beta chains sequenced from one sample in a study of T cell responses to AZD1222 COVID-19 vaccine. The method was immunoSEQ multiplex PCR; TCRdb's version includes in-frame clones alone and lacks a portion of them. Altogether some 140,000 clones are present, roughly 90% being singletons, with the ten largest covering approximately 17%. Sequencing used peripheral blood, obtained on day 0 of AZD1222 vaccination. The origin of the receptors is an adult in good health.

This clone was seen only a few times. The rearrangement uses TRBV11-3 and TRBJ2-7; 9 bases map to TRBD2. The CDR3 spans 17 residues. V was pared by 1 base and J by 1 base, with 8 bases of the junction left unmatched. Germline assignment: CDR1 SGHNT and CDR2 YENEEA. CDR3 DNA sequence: TGTGCCAGCAGCTTAGTGACTAGCGGAGCCCCTTCCTACGAGCAGTACTTC. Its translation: CASSLVTSGAPSYEQYF. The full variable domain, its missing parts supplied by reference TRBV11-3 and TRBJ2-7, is EAGVVQSPRYKIIEKKQPVAFWCNPISGHNTLYWYLQNLGQGPELLIRYENEEAVDDSQLPKDRFSAERLKGVDSTLKIQPAELGDSAVYLCASSLVTSGAPSYEQYFGPGTRLTVT.

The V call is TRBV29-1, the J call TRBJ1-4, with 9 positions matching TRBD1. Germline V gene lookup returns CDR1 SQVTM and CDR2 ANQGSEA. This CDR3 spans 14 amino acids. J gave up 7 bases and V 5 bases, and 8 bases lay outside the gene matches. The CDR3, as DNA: TGCAGCGTTATCGCCGGGACAGGGTTTGAAAAACTGTTTTTT. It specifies CSVIAGTGFEKLFF.

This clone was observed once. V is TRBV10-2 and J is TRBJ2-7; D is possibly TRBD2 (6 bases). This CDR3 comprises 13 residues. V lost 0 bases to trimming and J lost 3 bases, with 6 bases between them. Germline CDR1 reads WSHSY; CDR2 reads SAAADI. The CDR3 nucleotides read TGCGCCAGCAGTGAGTCCGGGAGCTACGAGCAGTACTTC. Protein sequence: CASSESGSYEQYF.

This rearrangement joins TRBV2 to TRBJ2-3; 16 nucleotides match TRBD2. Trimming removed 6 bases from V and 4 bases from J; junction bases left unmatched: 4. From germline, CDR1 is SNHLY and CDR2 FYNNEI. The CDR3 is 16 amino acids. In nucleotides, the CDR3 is TGTGCCAGCAGCCCGGGACTAGCGGGAGGGTCAGATACGCAGTATTTT. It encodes CASSPGLAGGSDTQYF.

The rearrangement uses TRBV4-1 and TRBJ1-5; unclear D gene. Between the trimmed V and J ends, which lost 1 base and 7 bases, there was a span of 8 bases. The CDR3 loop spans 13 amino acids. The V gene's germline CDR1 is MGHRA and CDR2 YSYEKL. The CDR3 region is CASSQAPQQPQHF. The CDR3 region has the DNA TGCGCCAGCAGCCAAGCTCCCCAACAGCCCCAGCATTTT.

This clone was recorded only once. CDR3 nucleotide sequence: TGTGCCAGCAGCCGGAAGGGGGCGGTGTACTCTGGAAACACCATATATTTT. Translation: CASSRKGAVYSGNTIYF. This rearrangement joins TRBV3-1 (or the pseudogene TRBV3-2) to TRBJ1-3, with 7 bases that match TRBD1. Germline V gene data show CDR1 as LGHDT and CDR2 as YNNKEL (reference sequence). J was trimmed by 0 bases and V by 4 bases; bases with no gene match: 9. The CDR3 has 17 residues.

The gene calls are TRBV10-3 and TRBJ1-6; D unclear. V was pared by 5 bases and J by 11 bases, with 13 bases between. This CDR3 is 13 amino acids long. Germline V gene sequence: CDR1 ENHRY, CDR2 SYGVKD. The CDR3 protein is CAISRGQETPLHF. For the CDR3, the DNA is TGTGCCATCAGTAGAGGGCAGGAGACACCCCTCCACTTT.

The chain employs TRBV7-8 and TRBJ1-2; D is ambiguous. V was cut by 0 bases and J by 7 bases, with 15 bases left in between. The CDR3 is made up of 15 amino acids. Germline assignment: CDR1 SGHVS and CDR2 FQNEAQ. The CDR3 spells CASSLAGPAVRGYTF. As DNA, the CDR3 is TGTGCCAGCAGCTTAGCTGGACCGGCCGTTCGTGGCTACACCTTC.

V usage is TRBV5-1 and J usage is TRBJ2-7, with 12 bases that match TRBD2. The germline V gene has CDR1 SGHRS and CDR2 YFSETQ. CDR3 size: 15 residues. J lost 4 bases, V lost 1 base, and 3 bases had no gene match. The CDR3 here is CASSLLLAGGYEQYF. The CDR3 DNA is TGCGCCAGCAGCTTGCTACTAGCGGGAGGTTACGAGCAGTACTTC.

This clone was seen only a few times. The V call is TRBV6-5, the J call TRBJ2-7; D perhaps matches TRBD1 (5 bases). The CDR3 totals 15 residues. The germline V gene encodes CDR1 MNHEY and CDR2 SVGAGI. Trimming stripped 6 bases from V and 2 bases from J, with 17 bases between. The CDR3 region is CASRAGSSTPYEQYF. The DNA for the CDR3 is TGTGCCAGCAGAGCAGGGTCCTCCACGCCCTACGAGCAGTACTTC.

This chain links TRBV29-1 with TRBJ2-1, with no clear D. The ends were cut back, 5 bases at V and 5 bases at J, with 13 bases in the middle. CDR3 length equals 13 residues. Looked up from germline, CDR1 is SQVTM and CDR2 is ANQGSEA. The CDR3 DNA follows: TGCAGCGTTAGCTGGACCCCCAACAATGAGCAGTTCTTC. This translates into CSVSWTPNNEQFF.

This CDR3 reads CASSLRETQYF. In nucleotides, the CDR3 is TGTGCCAGCAGCTTGCGGGAGACCCAGTACTTC. This chain joins TRBV11-2 and TRBJ2-5; D is unclear. This CDR3 spans 11 amino acids. Germline loops: CDR1 SGHAT, CDR2 FQNNGV. V was shortened by 3 bases and J by 5 bases, with 4 bases between the two germline ends.

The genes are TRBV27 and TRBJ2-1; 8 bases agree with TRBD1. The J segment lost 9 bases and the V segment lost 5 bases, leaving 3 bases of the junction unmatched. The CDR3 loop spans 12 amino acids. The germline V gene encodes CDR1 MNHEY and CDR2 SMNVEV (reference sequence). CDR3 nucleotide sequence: TGTGCCAGCAGTCCACAGGGGGGTGAGCAGTTCTTC. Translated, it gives CASSPQGGEQFF.

CDR3 DNA: TGTGCCAGCAGCCCTGCCCCAGAGGAGACCCAGTACTTC. Amino acids: CASSPAPEETQYF. V and J are TRBV5-4 and TRBJ2-5; the D is unclear. CDR1 is SGHNT and CDR2 is YYREEE in the germline V gene (reference sequence). Between the trimmed V and J ends, which lost 4 bases and 5 bases, there was a span of 12 bases. This CDR3 is built from 13 residues.

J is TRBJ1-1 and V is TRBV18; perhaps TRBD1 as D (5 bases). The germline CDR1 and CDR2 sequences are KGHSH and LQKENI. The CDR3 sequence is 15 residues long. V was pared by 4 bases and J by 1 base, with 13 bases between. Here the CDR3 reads CASSRPGSGNTEAFF. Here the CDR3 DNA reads TGTGCCAGCTCACGACCAGGGTCCGGGAACACTGAAGCTTTCTTT.

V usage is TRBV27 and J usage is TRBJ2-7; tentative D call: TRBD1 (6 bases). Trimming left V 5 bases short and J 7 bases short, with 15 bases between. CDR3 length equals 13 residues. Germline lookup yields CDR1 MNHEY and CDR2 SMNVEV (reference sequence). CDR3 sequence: CASSLAFRGEQYF. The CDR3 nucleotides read TGTGCCAGCAGTCTGGCCTTTAGGGGGGAGCAGTACTTC.